Each of the 14 T cell receptor beta chains below was sequenced from the same sample in a study of cytomegalovirus exposure and HLA in healthy donors. PCR used 60 Vbeta primers and 13 Jbeta primers. Assay used: immunoSEQ multiplex PCR; TCRdb lists only in-frame clones, some missing. The sample yields roughly 89,000 clones, around 80% seen once. Sequencing was performed on PBMCs. All receptors derive from a man younger than 30 in good health and CMV-seronegative.

The V call is TRBV10-3, the J call TRBJ2-3, with 9 bases fitting TRBD1. CDR3 length: 15 amino acids. CDR1 is ENHRY and CDR2 is SYGVKD in the germline V gene. The V and J ends lost 8 bases and 7 bases, in that order; junction bases with no gene match: 13. The CDR3 loop reads CAIGDPGQGTNTQYF. The CDR3 DNA reads as TGTGCCATCGGAGACCCGGGACAGGGAACTAATACGCAGTATTTT.

V gene TRBV6-1 combines with J gene TRBJ1-1, with D possibly TRBD1 on 6 matching bases. This CDR3 has 14 residues. The V gene lost 2 bases and the J gene lost 5 bases, with 12 bases spanning the gap. Looked up from germline, CDR1 is MNHNS and CDR2 is SASEGT. The CDR3 region has the DNA TGTGCCAGCAGTGAACAACAGGGTAATACTGAAGCTTTCTTT. It is translated as CASSEQQGNTEAFF.

The chain employs TRBV2 and TRBJ1-5; D not resolved. Germline V gives CDR1 SNHLY, CDR2 FYNNEI. Deletions cut 3 bases from V and 7 bases from J, with 13 bases between. The CDR3 is 14 residues long. The CDR3 here is CASSEREMSQPQHF. The CDR3 nucleotides are TGTGCCAGCAGTGAGCGGGAAATGAGCCAGCCCCAGCATTTT.

The chain couples TRBV6-5 to TRBJ1-1; possibly TRBD1 for D (5 bases). CDR3 length: 16 residues. CDR1 and CDR2 from the germline V gene are MNHEY and SVGAGI. V lost 4 bases, J lost 0 bases, and 15 bases lay in between. DNA of the CDR3: TGTGCCAGCAGTTCAATAGATGGGGGGATGAACACTGAAGCTTTCTTT. This sequence encodes CASSSIDGGMNTEAFF.

This clone was seen a handful of times. The chain combines TRBV4-1 with TRBJ2-7; 10 bases align to TRBD2. This CDR3 has 15 amino acids. Germline CDR1 reads MGHRA; CDR2 reads YSYEKL. After removal of 3 bases from V and 2 bases from J, the junction contained 4 bases not matched to a gene. CDR3 coding DNA: TGCGCCAGCAGCCAGGCGAGCGGGGGGGCCTACGAGCAGTACTTC. Translation: CASSQASGGAYEQYF.

This chain connects TRBV10-3 to TRBJ2-3; 7 bases line up with TRBD1. The CDR3 runs 15 residues. V lost 6 bases and J lost 0; bases outside the gene matches: 6. Per the germline V gene, CDR1 is ENHRY and CDR2 is SYGVKD. CDR3 DNA: TGTGCCATCAGCGGACAGGAAGTTAGCACAGATACGCAGTATTTT. Translation gives CAISGQEVSTDTQYF.

This clone was seen a few times. The V call is TRBV30, the J call TRBJ2-5; maybe TRBD2 (7 bases). Trimming cost V 0 bases and J 4 bases, with 21 bases left between them. Germline V gives CDR1 GTSNPN, CDR2 SVGIG (reference sequence). CDR3 length: 17 residues. The CDR3 DNA reads TGTGCCTGGAGTGTATCGGGGGGCCAATTATTTTTAGAGACCCAGTACTTC. It yields the protein CAWSVSGGQLFLETQYF.

Regarding this clone: One junction end does not reproduce the germline sequence, and a read error may be involved. V is TRBV7-9 and J is TRBJ2-2; 8 nucleotides align to TRBD2. The CDR3 has 16 amino acids. In germline, CDR1 is SEHNR, CDR2 FQNEAQ (reference sequence). The CDR3 nucleotides read TGTTCCAGCAGCTTTTCCGGGCTAGCGGGTTACGGGGAGCTGTTTTTT. This codes for CSSSFSGLAGYGELFF. The full variable domain, rest sourced from reference TRBV7-9 and TRBJ2-2, is DTGVSQNPRHKITKRGQNVTFRCDPISEHNRLYWYRQTLGQGPEFLTYFQNEAQLEKSRLLSDRFSAERPKGSFSTLEIQRTEQGDSAMYLCSSSFSGLAGYGELFFGEGSRLTVL.

This clone occurred a few times. The junction and the germline gene differ at one end; a read error may be behind it. V is TRBV2 and J is TRBJ2-5; D is perhaps TRBD1 (6 bases). Germline CDR1 is SNHLY and CDR2 is FYNNEI. There are 14 residues in the CDR3. CDR3 sequence: CASREDRNQETQYF. CDR3 DNA sequence: TGTGCCAGCAGGGAAGACAGGAACCAAGAGACCCAGTACTTC.

This rearrangement joins TRBV6-5 to TRBJ2-1; possibly TRBD2 for D (5 bases). Between the trimmed V and J ends, which lost 3 bases and 3 bases, there was a span of 12 bases. Germline V lookup: CDR1 MNHEY, CDR2 SVGAGI. The CDR3 extends over 15 amino acids. Written as DNA, the CDR3 is TGTGCCAGCAGTTATACCAGGACTTACTACAATGAGCAGTTCTTC. This codes for CASSYTRTYYNEQFF.

In its sample, this clone was seen once. V usage is TRBV12-5 and J usage is TRBJ2-3, with TRBD2 matching over 7 bases. The CDR3 length is 17 residues. Germline lookup yields CDR1 LGHNT and CDR2 FRNRAP. V lost 3 bases, J lost 6 bases, and 15 bases stayed unmatched. This chain's CDR3 is CASGFNRVGGWVDTQYF. CDR3 sequence (DNA): TGTGCTAGTGGTTTTAACCGGGTCGGGGGGTGGGTGGATACGCAGTATTTT. Variable domain in full (rest from reference TRBV12-5 and TRBJ2-3): DARVTQTPRHKVTEMGQEVTMRCQPILGHNTVFWYRQTMMQGLELLAYFRNRAPLDDSGMPKDRFSAEMPDATLATLKIQPSEPRDSAVYFCASGFNRVGGWVDTQYFGPGTRLTVL.

The J gene is TRBJ1-2, the V gene TRBV6-5, with a possible D match to TRBD1 (6 bases). Germline V gives CDR1 MNHEY, CDR2 SVGAGI. This CDR3 region has 14 residues. V lost 4 bases and J lost 8, with 17 bases in between. The CDR3 bases are TGTGCCAGCAGTTCCCGGGGGGCGAGGTTAGGCTACACCTTC. Amino acid sequence: CASSSRGARLGYTF.

As concerns this clone: Compared with germline, one end of the junction differs, possibly owing to a read error. The chain has TRBV7-9 and TRBJ1-1; maybe TRBD1 (6 bases). The CDR3 consists of 13 residues. Germline V gene lookup returns CDR1 SEHNR and CDR2 FQNEAQ (reference sequence). The CDR3 region is CSSSLRTDTEAFF. The CDR3 DNA sequence: TGTTCCAGCAGCTTGCGGACAGACACTGAAGCTTTCTTT.

This chain connects TRBV19 to TRBJ1-2; possibly TRBD1 for D (5 bases). The CDR3 totals 15 residues. V was trimmed by 7 bases and J by 4 bases, leaving 19 bases between them. Looked up from germline, CDR1 is LNHDA and CDR2 is SQIVND (reference sequence). The CDR3 bases are TGTGCCAGTATCCTGGACATTGGGGGGGTCTATGGCTACACCTTC. It yields the protein CASILDIGGVYGYTF.